The rows below give T cell receptor beta chains drawn from one sample of a study of blood T cell repertoires in COVID-19. Method: immunoSEQ multiplex PCR; TCRdb's copy keeps in-frame clones and lacks some. The data contain 100,000 or so clones, roughly 85% of them singletons. The sequenced material came from peripheral blood. The receptor set was obtained from a woman between 65 and 79 years old with active or convalescent COVID-19. Each CDR3 is given with its conserved first and last residue. D genes are given only for firm matches.

j_call	d_call	v_call	cdr3_nt	cdr3_aa
TRBJ2-2	NA	TRBV5-1	TGCGCCAGCAGCTTGGAGTCAGGGGTTAACGGGGAGCTGTTTTTT	CASSLESGVNGELFF
TRBJ1-1	NA	TRBV4-3	TGCGCCAGCAGCCAAGGGGCGGGGGGGAACACTGAAGCTTTCTTT	CASSQGAGGNTEAFF
TRBJ1-6	TRBD1	TRBV30	TGTGCCTGGACCGGGACAGGGAGTTCACCCCTCCACTTT	CAWTGTGSSPLHF
TRBJ1-1	NA	TRBV24-1	TGTGCCACCAGTGACCCTGACAGCGAAGCTTTCTTT	CATSDPDSEAFF
TRBJ1-5	TRBD1	TRBV24-1	TGTGCCACCCAAATGGGACAGGGAAGGGAGGGTCAGCCCCAGCATTTT	CATQMGQGREGQPQHF
TRBJ1-1	TRBD1	TRBV5-1	TGCGCCAGCAGCTTGATAGGACAGGGGTCGACTGAAGCTTTCTTT	CASSLIGQGSTEAFF
TRBJ2-7	NA	TRBV2	TGTGCCAGCAGTGCCCCAGTTCGTGGGCAGTACGAGCAGTACTTC	CASSAPVRGQYEQYF
TRBJ2-3	NA	TRBV5-1	TGCGCCAGCAGCTTGGGGTCGACAGCAATCACAGATACGCAGTATTTT	CASSLGSTAITDTQYF
TRBJ1-2	NA	TRBV7-2	TGTGCCAGCAGCCCACAGGGTAACTATGGCTACACCTTC	CASSPQGNYGYTF
TRBJ2-1	TRBD2	TRBV27	TGTGCCAGCAGTTTTCGGAGTAGCGGGGGGGCCAGGGTAATTGAGCAGTTCTTC	CASSFRSSGGARVIEQFF